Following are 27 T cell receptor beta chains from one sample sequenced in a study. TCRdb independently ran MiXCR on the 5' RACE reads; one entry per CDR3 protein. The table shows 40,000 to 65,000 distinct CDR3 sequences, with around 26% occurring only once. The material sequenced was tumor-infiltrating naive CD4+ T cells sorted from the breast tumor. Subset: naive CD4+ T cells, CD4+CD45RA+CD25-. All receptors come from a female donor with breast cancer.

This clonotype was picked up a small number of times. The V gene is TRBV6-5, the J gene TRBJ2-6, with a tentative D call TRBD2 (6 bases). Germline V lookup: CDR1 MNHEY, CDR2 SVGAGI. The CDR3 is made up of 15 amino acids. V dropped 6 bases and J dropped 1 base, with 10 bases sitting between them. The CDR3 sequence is CASSPGGSGANVLTF. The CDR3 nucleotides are TGTGCCAGCAGCCCCGGGGGTTCTGGGGCCAACGTCCTGACTTTC.

CDR3 DNA sequence: TGTGCCATCATGGACAGGGGGTTTGGCATTCAGTACTTC. Translation gives CAIMDRGFGIQYF. V and J are TRBV10-3 and TRBJ2-4; 10 nucleotides agree with TRBD1. V dropped 7 bases and J dropped 9; count of bases not matched to a gene: 6. CDR3 length: 13 amino acids. The germline V gene encodes CDR1 ENHRY and CDR2 SYGVKD.

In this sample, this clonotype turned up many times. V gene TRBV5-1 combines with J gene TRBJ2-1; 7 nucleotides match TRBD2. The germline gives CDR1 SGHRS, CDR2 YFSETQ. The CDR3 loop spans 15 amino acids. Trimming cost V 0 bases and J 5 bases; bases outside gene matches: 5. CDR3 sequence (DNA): TGCGCCAGCAGCTTGGGTGCGGGAGACAACAATGAGCAGTTCTTC. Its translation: CASSLGAGDNNEQFF.

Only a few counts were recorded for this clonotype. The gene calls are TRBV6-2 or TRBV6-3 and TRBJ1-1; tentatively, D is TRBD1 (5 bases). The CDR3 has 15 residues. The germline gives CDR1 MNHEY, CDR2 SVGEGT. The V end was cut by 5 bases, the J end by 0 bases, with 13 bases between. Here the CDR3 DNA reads TGTGCCAGCAGTAGCTCGGGACGGGTGAACACTGAAGCTTTCTTT. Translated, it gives CASSSSGRVNTEAFF.

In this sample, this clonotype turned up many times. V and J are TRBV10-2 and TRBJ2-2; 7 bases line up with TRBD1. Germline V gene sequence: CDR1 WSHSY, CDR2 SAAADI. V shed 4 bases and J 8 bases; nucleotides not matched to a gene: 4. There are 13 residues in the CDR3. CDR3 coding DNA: TGCGCCAGCAGTGTACAGGGGCGGGGGGAGCTGTTTTTT. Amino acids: CASSVQGRGELFF.

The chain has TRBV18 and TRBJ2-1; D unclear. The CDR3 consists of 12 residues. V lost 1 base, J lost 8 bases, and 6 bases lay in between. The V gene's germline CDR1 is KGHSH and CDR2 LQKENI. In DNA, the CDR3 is TGTGCCAGCTCACCACTAGGCGATGAGCAGTTCTTC. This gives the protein CASSPLGDEQFF.

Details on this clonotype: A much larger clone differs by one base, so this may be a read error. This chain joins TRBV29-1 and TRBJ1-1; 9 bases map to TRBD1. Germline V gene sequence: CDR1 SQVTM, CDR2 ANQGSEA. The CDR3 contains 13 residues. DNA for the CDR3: TGCAGCGTATCCGGGACAGGGAACACTAAAGCTTTCTTT. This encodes CSVSGTGNTKAFF.

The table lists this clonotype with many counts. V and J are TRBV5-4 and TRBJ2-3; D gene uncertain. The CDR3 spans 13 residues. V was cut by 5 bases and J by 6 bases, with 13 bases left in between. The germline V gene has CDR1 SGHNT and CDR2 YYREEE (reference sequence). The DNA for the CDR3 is TGTGCCAGCAGTCGAGACTCCAAGGATACGCAGTATTTT. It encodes CASSRDSKDTQYF.

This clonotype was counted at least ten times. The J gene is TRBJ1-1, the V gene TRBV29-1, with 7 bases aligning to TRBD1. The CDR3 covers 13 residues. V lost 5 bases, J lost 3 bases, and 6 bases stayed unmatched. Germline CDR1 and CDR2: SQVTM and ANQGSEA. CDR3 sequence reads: CSVRKTGDTEAFF. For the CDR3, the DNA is TGCAGCGTTCGAAAAACAGGGGACACTGAAGCTTTCTTT.

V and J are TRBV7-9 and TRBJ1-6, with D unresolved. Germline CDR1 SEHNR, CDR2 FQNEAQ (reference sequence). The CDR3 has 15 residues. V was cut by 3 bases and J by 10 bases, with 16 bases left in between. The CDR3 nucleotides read TGTGCCAGCAGCTTGATCGCGGGAGCTTGGTCACCCCTCCACTTT. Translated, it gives CASSLIAGAWSPLHF.

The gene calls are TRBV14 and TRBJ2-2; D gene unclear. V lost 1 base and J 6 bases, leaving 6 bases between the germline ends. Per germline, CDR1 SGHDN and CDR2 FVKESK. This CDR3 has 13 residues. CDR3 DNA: TGTGCCAGCAGCCAAGGGTTCCCCGGGGAGCTGTTTTTT. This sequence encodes CASSQGFPGELFF.

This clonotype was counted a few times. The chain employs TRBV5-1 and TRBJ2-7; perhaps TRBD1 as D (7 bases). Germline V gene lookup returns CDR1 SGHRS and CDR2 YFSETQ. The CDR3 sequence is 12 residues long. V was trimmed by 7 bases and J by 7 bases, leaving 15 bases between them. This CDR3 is CASRRETGEQYF. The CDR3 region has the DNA TGCGCCAGCCGGAGGGAGACAGGGGAGCAGTACTTC.

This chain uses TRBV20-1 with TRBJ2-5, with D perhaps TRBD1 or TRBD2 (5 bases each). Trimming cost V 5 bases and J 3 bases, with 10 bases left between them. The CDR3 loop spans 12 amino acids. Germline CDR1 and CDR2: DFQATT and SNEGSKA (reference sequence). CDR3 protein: CSAELGEETQYF. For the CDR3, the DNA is TGCAGTGCTGAGTTGGGGGAAGAGACCCAGTACTTC.

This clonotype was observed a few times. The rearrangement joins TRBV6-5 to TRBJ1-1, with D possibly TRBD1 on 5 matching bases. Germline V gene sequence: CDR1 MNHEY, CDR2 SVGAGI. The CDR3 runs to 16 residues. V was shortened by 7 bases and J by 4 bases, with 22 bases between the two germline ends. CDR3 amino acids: CASTYDGGRRGTEAFF. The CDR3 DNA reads TGTGCCAGCACCTACGACGGAGGGCGAAGGGGCACTGAAGCTTTCTTT.

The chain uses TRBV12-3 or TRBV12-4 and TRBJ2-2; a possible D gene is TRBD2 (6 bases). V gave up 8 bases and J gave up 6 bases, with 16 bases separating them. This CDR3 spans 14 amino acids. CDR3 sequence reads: CASRDGGYSGELFF. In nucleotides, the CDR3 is TGTGCCAGCCGGGACGGGGGATATTCCGGGGAGCTGTTTTTT.

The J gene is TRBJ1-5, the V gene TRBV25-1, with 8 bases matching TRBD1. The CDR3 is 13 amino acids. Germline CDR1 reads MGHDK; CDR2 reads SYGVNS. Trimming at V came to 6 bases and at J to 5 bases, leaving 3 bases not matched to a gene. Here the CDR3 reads CASRQGDDQPQHF. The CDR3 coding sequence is TGTGCCAGCAGACAGGGGGACGATCAGCCCCAGCATTTT.

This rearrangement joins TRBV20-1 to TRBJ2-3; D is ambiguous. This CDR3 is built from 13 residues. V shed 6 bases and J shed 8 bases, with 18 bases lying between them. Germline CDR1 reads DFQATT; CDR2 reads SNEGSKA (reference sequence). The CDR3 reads CSAPGHLPPTQYF. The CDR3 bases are TGCAGTGCCCCAGGCCATCTCCCCCCTACGCAGTATTTT.

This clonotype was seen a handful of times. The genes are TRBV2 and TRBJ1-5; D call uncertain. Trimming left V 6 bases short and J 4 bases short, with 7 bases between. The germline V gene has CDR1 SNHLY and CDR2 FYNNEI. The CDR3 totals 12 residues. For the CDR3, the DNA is TGTGCCAGCAGCCGCATTAATCAGCCCCAGCATTTT. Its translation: CASSRINQPQHF.

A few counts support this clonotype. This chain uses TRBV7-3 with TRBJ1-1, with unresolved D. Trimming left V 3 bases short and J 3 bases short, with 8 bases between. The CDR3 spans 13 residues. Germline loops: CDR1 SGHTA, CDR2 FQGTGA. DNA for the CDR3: TGTGCCAGCAGCTTGTCAGAAGACACTGAAGCTTTCTTT. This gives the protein CASSLSEDTEAFF.

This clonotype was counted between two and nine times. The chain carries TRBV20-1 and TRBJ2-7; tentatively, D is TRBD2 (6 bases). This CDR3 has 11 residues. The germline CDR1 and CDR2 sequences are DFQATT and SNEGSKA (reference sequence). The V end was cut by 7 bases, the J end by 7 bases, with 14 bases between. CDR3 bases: TGCAGTGTAGCGAATGGGAGGGAGCAGTACTTC. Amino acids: CSVANGREQYF.

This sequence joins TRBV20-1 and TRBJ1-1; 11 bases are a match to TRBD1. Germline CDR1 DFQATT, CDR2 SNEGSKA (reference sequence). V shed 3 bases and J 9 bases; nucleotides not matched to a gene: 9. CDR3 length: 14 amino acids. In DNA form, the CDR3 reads TGCAGTGCTAGGGACAGGGGGCGGGGGACTAAAGCTTTCTTT. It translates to CSARDRGRGTKAFF.

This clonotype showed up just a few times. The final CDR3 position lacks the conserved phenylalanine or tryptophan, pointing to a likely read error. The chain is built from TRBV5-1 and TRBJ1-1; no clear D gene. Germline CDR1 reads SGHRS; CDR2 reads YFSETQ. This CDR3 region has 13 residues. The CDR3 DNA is TGCGCCAGCAGCTTCTCGACTCACACTGAGGCTTTCATT. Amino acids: CASSFSTHTEAFI.

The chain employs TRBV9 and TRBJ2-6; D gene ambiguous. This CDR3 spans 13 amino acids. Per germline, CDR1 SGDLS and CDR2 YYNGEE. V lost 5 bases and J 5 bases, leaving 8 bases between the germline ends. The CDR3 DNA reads TGTGCCAGCAGGGTTAGCAGGGCCAACGTCCTGACTTTC. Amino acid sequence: CASRVSRANVLTF.

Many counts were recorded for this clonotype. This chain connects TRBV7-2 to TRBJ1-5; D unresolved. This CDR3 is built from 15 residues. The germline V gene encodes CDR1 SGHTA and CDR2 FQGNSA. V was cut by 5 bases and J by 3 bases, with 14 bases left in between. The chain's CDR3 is CASSPSDGINQPQHF. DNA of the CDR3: TGTGCCAGCAGCCCCTCGGACGGTATCAATCAGCCCCAGCATTTT.

The CDR3 bases are TGCGCCAGCATCTTCCAGGGGCAAGGGTCCGAGCAGTACTTC. The encoded protein is CASIFQGQGSEQYF. The gene calls are TRBV5-1 and TRBJ2-7; TRBD1 is a possible D gene (6 bases). The CDR3 sequence is 14 residues long. Germline V gene data show CDR1 as SGHRS and CDR2 as YFSETQ. V gave up 6 bases and J gave up 6 bases, with 19 bases separating them.

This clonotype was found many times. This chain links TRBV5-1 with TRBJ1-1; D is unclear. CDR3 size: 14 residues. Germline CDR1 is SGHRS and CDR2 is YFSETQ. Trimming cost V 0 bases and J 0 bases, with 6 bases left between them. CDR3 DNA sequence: TGCGCCAGCAGCTTGGACGGGTTGAACACTGAAGCTTTCTTT. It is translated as CASSLDGLNTEAFF.

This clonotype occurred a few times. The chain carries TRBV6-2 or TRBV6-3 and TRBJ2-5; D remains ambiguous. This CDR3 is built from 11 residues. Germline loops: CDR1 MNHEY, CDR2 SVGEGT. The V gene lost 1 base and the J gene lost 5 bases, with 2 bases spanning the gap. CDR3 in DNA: TGTGCCAGCAGTTACTTGGAGACCCAGTACTTC. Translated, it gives CASSYLETQYF.